This T cell receptor (beta chain) appears in the sequencing data of a study of blood T cell repertoires in COVID-19. In the study overall: The samples span acute and convalescent COVID-19 from the United States, Italy and Spain. In each case, the material was cDNA or gDNA derived from T cells, B-cell-depleted T cells, or PBMCs.

In Seattle, patients joined the study during active infection and were tracked longitudinally. As processed by the authors: Amplifying reference gene primers gave estimates of nucleated cell counts. Some clones are missing from TCRdb's copy, which holds only in-frame ones; the method was immunoSEQ multiplex PCR. Clone size and V and J calls were adopted from that table, with D and trimming inferred from the DNA. This sample has around 140,000 clones; 85% to 90% occur once, and the top ten carry around an eighth. Germline loops: CDR1 MDHEN, CDR2 SYDVKM. Trimming removed 3 bases from V and 0 bases from J, with 9 bases in between. The CDR3 loop spans 15 amino acids.

This chain joins TRBV28 and TRBJ2-1; tentatively, D is TRBD1 (6 bases). The specimen was peripheral blood. The TCR sequence derives from a man younger than 35 with COVID-19, enrolled during active disease. The CDR3, as DNA: TGTGCCAGCAGTTTTTTGGACAGCTCCTACAATGAGCAGTTCTTC. Its protein product is CASSFLDSSYNEQFF. Full variable domain (rest looked up from reference TRBV28 and TRBJ2-1): DVKVTQSSRYLVKRTGEKVFLECVQDMDHENMFWYRQDPGLGLRLIYFSYDVKMKEKGDIPEGYSVSREKKERFSLILESASTNQTSMYLCASSFLDSSYNEQFFGPGTRLTVL.